This T cell receptor (beta chain) was recorded in a study of blood T cell repertoires in COVID-19. Sequencing used immunoSEQ multiplex PCR; TCRdb keeps in-frame clones, though not all of them. The table lists around 190,000 clones, approximately 84% of them singletons. The germline V gene has CDR1 KGHSH and CDR2 LQKENI. V gave up 2 bases and J gave up 1 base, with 8 bases separating them. The CDR3 is 14 residues long. This sequence originates from a woman of 80 years or more with acute or convalescent COVID-19. The chain recombines TRBV18 with TRBJ2-5; no firm D call. Sample: peripheral blood. CDR3 region: CASSPAPVQETQYF. DNA of the CDR3: TGTGCCAGCTCACCAGCCCCGGTCCAAGAGACCCAGTACTTC.